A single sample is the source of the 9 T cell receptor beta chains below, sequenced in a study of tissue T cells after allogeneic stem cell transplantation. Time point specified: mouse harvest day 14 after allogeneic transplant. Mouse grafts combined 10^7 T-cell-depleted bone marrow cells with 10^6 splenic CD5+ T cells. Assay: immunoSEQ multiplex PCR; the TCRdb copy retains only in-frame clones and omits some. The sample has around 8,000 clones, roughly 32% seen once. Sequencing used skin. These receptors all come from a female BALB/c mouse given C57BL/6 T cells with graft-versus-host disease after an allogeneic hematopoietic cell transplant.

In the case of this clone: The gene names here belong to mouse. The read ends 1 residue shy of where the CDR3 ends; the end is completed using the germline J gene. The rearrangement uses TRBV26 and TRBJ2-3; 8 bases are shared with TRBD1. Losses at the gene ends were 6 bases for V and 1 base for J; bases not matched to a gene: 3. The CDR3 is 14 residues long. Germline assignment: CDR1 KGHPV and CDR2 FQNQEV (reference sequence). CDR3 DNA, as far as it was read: TGTGCCAGCAGCAGGGGGCGCGGTGCAGAAACGCTGTAT. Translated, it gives CASSRGRGAETLY. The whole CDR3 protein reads CASSRGRGAETLYF.

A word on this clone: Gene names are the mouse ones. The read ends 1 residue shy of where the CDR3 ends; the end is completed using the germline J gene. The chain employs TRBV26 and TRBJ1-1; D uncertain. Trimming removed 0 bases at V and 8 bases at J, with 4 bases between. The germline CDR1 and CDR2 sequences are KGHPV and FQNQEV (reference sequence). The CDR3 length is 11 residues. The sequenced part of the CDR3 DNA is TGTGCCAGCAGTCTGTCGACGGAAGTCTTC. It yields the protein CASSLSTEVF. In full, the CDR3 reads CASSLSTEVFF.

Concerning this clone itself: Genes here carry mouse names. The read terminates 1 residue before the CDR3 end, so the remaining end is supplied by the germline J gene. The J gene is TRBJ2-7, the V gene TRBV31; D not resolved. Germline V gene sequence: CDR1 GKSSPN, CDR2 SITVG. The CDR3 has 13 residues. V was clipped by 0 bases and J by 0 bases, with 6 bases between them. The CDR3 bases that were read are TGTGCCTGGAGTCTGGGCAACTCCTATGAACAGTAC. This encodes CAWSLGNSYEQY. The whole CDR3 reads CAWSLGNSYEQYF.

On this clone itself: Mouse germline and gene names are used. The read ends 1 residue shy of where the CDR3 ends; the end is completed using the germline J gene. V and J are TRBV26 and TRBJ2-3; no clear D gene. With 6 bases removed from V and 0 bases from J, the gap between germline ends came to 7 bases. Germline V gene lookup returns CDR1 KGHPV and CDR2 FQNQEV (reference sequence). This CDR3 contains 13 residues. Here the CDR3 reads CASRTPSAETLYF. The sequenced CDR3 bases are TGTGCCAGCAGAACACCTAGTGCAGAAACGCTGTAT.

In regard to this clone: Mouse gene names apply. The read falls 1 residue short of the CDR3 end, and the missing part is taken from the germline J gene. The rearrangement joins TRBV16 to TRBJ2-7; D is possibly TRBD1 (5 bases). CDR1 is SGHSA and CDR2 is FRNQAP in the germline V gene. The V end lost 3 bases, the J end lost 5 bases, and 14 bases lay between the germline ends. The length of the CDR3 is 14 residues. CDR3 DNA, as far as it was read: TGTGCAAGCAGCTTCCCGGAGGGGAAGGATGAACAGTAC. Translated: CASSFPEGKDEQY. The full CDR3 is CASSFPEGKDEQYF.

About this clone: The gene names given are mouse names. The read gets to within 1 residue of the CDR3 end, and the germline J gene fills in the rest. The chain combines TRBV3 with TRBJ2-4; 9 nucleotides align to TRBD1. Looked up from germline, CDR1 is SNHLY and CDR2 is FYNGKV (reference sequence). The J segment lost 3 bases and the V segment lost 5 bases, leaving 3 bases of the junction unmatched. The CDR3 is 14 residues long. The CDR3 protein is CASSPGQGQNTLYF. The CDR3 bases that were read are TGTGCCAGCAGCCCGGGACAGGGCCAAAACACCTTGTAC.

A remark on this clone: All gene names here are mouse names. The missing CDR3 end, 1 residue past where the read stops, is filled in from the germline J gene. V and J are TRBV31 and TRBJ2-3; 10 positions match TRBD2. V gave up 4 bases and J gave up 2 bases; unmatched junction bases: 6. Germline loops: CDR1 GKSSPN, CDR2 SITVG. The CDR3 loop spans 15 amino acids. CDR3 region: CAWTLGGRFAETLYF. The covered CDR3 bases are TGTGCCTGGACCCTGGGGGGGCGCTTTGCAGAAACGCTGTAT.

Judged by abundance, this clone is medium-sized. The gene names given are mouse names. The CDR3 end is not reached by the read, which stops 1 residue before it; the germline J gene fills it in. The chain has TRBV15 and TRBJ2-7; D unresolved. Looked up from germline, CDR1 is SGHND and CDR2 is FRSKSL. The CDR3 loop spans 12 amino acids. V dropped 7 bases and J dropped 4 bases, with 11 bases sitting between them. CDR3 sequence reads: CASILDKYEQYF. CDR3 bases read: TGTGCCAGCATCCTAGACAAATATGAACAGTAC.

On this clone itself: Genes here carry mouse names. Partial CDR3 DNA: TGTGCCAGCAGTCGACTGGGGGGCCGTCAAGACACCCAGTAC. Protein sequence: CASSRLGGRQDTQY. The CDR3 in its entirety is CASSRLGGRQDTQYF. The rearrangement joins TRBV3 to TRBJ2-5; 10 nucleotides line up with TRBD2. The read falls 1 residue short of the CDR3 end, and the missing part is taken from the germline J gene. Per the germline V gene, CDR1 is SNHLY and CDR2 is FYNGKV (reference sequence). The CDR3 extends over 15 amino acids. The V gene end was trimmed by 6 bases and the J gene end by 3 bases; junction bases not matched to a gene: 6.